This TCR beta chain was identified during a study of neurological immune-mediated disorders. This clonotype was observed at least ten times. CDR1 is SGHRS and CDR2 is YFSETQ in the germline V gene. V was trimmed by 3 bases and J by 4 bases, leaving 17 bases between them. There are 15 residues in the CDR3. MiXCR, applied by TCRdb to the 5' RACE reads, yields one record per CDR3 protein. The data contain roughly 70,000 distinct CDR3 sequences, around 5% of them singletons. Sequences were obtained from PBMCs. The receptor's source is a woman younger than 45 with multiple sclerosis. This chain uses TRBV5-1 with TRBJ2-7, with TRBD2 as a possible D gene (7 bases). CDR3 sequence reads: CASSSGSGGRYEQYF. The CDR3 bases are TGCGCCAGCAGCTCCGGGTCGGGGGGCAGGTACGAGCAGTACTTC.